Described below is a single T cell receptor beta chain sequence and its context. Some clones are missing from TCRdb's copy, which holds only in-frame ones; the method was immunoSEQ multiplex PCR. The table has more than 8,000 clones, 50% to 75% seen once. Treatment: randomized to nivolumab then ipilimumab (arm A) or the reverse (arm B). DNA-damaging chemotherapy had not been given to any patient beforehand. The record originates from a study of sequential checkpoint blockade in melanoma. Study-wide context: Patients were randomized 1:1 to nivolumab-then-ipilimumab or ipilimumab-then-nivolumab first-line.

The TCR comes from a human donor with melanoma. Material: CD8+ T cells sorted from blood (inferred from file names), obtained from a patient given nivolumab and ipilimumab in sequence.

Here the CDR3 reads CASSITGLNEQFF. The CDR3 bases are TGTGCCAGCAGCATAACAGGGTTGAATGAGCAGTTCTTC. V usage is TRBV4-2 and J usage is TRBJ2-1; perhaps TRBD1 as D (6 bases). V was cut by 5 bases and J by 7 bases, with 12 bases left in between. In germline, CDR1 is LGHNA, CDR2 YNFKEQ. CDR3 length: 13 amino acids.